This entry is about one T cell receptor (beta chain). Its antigen is as yet unknown. cDNA libraries for TCR beta contained unique molecular identifiers. The T cell input of roughly 0.95 to 10 million gave roughly 0.5 million cDNA molecules. Each CDR3 protein is one row after TCRdb ran MiXCR on the PCR reads. The sample has over 150,000 distinct CDR3 sequences, 35% to 40% seen once. The data originate from a study of post-analysis software for immune sequencing data. The overall study: Included courses were relapsing-remitting and secondary progressive multiple sclerosis; progressive-relapsing multiple sclerosis was also included. General study points: Multiple sclerosis patients showed significantly lower normalized Chao1 diversity than controls did.

The sequence came from a girl aged 10-17 years with multiple sclerosis. The sequencing used blood, collected after autologous hematopoietic stem cell transplantation.

The CDR3 region has the DNA TGTGCCACCAGTGATTCGGGACCCTCCAGCTACAATGAGCAGTTCTTC. This translates into CATSDSGPSSYNEQFF. The chain carries TRBV24-1 and TRBJ2-1, with D perhaps given as TRBD1 or TRBD2 (5 bases each). Germline V gene sequence: CDR1 KGHDR, CDR2 SFDVKD. The CDR3 spans 16 residues. Trimming removed 2 bases from V and 3 bases from J, with 13 bases in between.